Each of the 21 T cell receptor beta chains below was sequenced from the same sample in a study of blood T cells in healthy people across ages. The authors ran a second PCR of about 6 to 11 cycles using a sample-barcoded 5' primer and a J-beta primer mix. MiXCR was run by TCRdb on the 5' RACE reads, yielding one entry per CDR3 protein. Seen here are over a million distinct CDR3 sequences, 59% observed once, and the top ten hold roughly 6.3%. The sequencing sample was made of blood. Source of these receptors: a young man in good health.

J is TRBJ2-1 and V is TRBV20-1, with D maybe TRBD2 (5 bases). CDR1 DFQATT and CDR2 SNEGSKA come from the germline V gene (reference sequence). The CDR3 is made up of 11 amino acids. V gave up 2 bases and J gave up 11 bases, with 10 bases separating them. The CDR3 loop is CSARSGDQQFF. In DNA form, the CDR3 reads TGCAGTGCTAGATCCGGGGATCAGCAGTTCTTC.

The chain uses TRBV6-6 and TRBJ1-1, with 8 positions matching TRBD1. This CDR3 contains 13 residues. Germline CDR1 and CDR2: MNHNY and SVGAGI (reference sequence). Unmatched junction bases numbered 7, after V lost 7 bases and J lost 6 bases. CDR3 sequence (DNA): TGTGCCAGCAAACAGGGGGGGATAGCTGAAGCTTTCTTT. Residues: CASKQGGIAEAFF.

The chain carries TRBV6-1 and TRBJ2-4; tentative D call: TRBD2 (6 bases). The CDR3 covers 17 residues. The germline V gene has CDR1 MNHNS and CDR2 SASEGT. The germline V and J ends were trimmed by 6 bases and 0 bases, with 18 bases remaining between them. CDR3 nucleotide sequence: TGTGCCAGCAGCTCCCTAGCGTCCATCGTAGCCAAAAACATTCAGTACTTC. This translates into CASSSLASIVAKNIQYF.

The V gene is TRBV24-1, the J gene TRBJ2-3; D remains unclear. The CDR3 contains 13 residues. Trimming stripped 5 bases from V and 6 bases from J, with 11 bases between. From germline, CDR1 is KGHDR and CDR2 SFDVKD. Written as DNA, the CDR3 is TGTGCCACCAGTGTTGGTGCAGCGGATACGCAGTATTTT. Amino acid sequence: CATSVGAADTQYF.

This clonotype turned up a few times. The chain links TRBV6-5 to TRBJ1-2, with 7 bases that match TRBD1. Germline CDR1 and CDR2: MNHEY and SVGAGI. The length of the CDR3 is 14 residues. The V gene end was trimmed by 2 bases and the J gene end by 4 bases; junction bases not matched to a gene: 4. CDR3 loop: CASSYGGQSYGYTF. Here the CDR3 DNA reads TGTGCCAGCAGTTACGGGGGACAGTCCTATGGCTACACCTTC.

This clonotype was picked up a small number of times. V gene TRBV29-1 combines with J gene TRBJ1-2; TRBD1 might be the D (5 bases). Germline assignment: CDR1 SQVTM and CDR2 ANQGSEA. Trimming cost V 5 bases and J 4 bases, with 20 bases left between them. The CDR3 sequence is 15 residues long. In nucleotides, the CDR3 is TGCAGCGTTTCCGACCGGGGCAGCTTCTCCTATGGCTACACCTTC. Its translation is CSVSDRGSFSYGYTF.

The chain is built from TRBV6-4 and TRBJ1-4; D is possibly TRBD1 (6 bases). The CDR3 is 15 residues long. V was shortened by 5 bases and J by 4 bases, with 14 bases between the two germline ends. Germline V gives CDR1 MRHNA, CDR2 SNTAGT. Here the CDR3 reads CASSRTALDNEKLFF. CDR3 nucleotides: TGTGCCAGCAGTAGGACAGCCCTCGATAATGAAAAACTGTTTTTT.

The rearrangement uses TRBV7-2 and TRBJ2-7, with D possibly TRBD2 on 6 matching bases. V was clipped by 1 base and J by 7 bases, with 17 bases between them. CDR1 SGHTA and CDR2 FQGNSA come from the germline V gene. The CDR3 has 15 residues. CDR3 DNA sequence: TGTGCCAGCAGCTTAGGGGCTAGCGTGGTTGGGGAGCAGTACTTC. It translates to CASSLGASVVGEQYF.

This rearrangement joins TRBV27 to TRBJ2-3; TRBD2 matches at 12 bases. The CDR3 spans 15 residues. V was clipped by 7 bases and J by 3 bases; unmatched bases: 5. Germline CDR1 and CDR2: MNHEY and SMNVEV (reference sequence). In DNA, the CDR3 is TGTGCCAGCAACTACGGACTAGCGGGGACAGATACGCAGTATTTT. This translates into CASNYGLAGTDTQYF.

This clonotype was seen just once. This rearrangement joins TRBV20-1 to TRBJ2-5, with D maybe TRBD1 (6 bases). The J call is in doubt because the DNA end fits TRBJ2-7 better. From germline, CDR1 is DFQATT and CDR2 SNEGSKA (reference sequence). There are 15 residues in the CDR3. The CDR3 region is CSARSQGVAPYEQYF. CDR3 bases: TGCAGTGCTCGATCACAGGGAGTCGCGCCCTACGAGCAGTACTTC.

This sequence joins TRBV10-3 and TRBJ2-2; the match to TRBD1 covers 8 bases. V trimming: 2 bases; J trimming: 0 bases; junction bases outside the gene matches: 2. Germline V gene data show CDR1 as ENHRY and CDR2 as SYGVKD. The CDR3 is made up of 16 amino acids. This chain's CDR3 is CAISEATGANTGELFF. The CDR3, as DNA: TGTGCCATCAGTGAGGCGACAGGGGCGAACACCGGGGAGCTGTTTTTT.

The chain joins TRBV10-3 to TRBJ2-7; D may be TRBD2 (5 bases). V was trimmed by 4 bases and J by 0 bases, leaving 13 bases between them. Germline V gene sequence: CDR1 ENHRY, CDR2 SYGVKD. The CDR3 has 15 residues. CDR3 amino acids: CAISAPEDSSYEQYF. The CDR3 bases are TGTGCCATCAGTGCCCCCGAGGACTCCTCCTACGAGCAGTACTTC.

Only one count was recorded for this clonotype. This rearrangement joins TRBV20-1 to TRBJ2-1; 11 bases fit TRBD2. CDR3 length: 14 residues. Germline V gene lookup returns CDR1 DFQATT and CDR2 SNEGSKA (reference sequence). The trim removed 6 bases at V and 5 bases at J, leaving 6 bases unmatched. CDR3 loop: CSALAGAINNEQFF. The CDR3 nucleotides are TGCAGTGCACTAGCGGGAGCGATCAACAATGAGCAGTTCTTC.

The chain couples TRBV4-1 to TRBJ2-7; 9 nucleotides align to TRBD1. The junction had 9 bases not matched to a gene; V was cut back by 3 bases and J by 3 bases. Germline-derived CDR1 and CDR2 are MGHRA and YSYEKL. The CDR3 spans 16 residues. In nucleotides, the CDR3 is TGCGCCAGCAGCCATTCACTCCGGGACAGGGACTACGAGCAGTACTTC. Translation gives CASSHSLRDRDYEQYF.

The chain couples TRBV7-9 to TRBJ2-5; D is perhaps TRBD1 or TRBD2 (6 bases each). V dropped 11 bases and J dropped 1 base, with 17 bases sitting between them. CDR1 and CDR2 (germline): SEHNR, FQNEAQ (reference sequence). The CDR3 runs 14 residues. This chain's CDR3 is CAGQEGDIQETQYF. CDR3 DNA sequence: TGTGCCGGTCAGGAGGGGGACATCCAAGAGACCCAGTACTTC.

The CDR3: CASSQDLARAPTDTQYF. CDR3 bases: TGCGCCAGCAGCCAAGATCTAGCTAGGGCCCCAACAGATACGCAGTATTTT. The rearrangement links TRBV4-3 to TRBJ2-3; a weak D match, TRBD2 (5 bases). Trimming took 0 bases from V and 3 from J, leaving 16 bases between them. This CDR3 spans 17 amino acids. Germline CDR1 is LGHNA and CDR2 is YSLEER.

This chain connects TRBV5-5 to TRBJ2-7; D may be TRBD1 (5 bases). This CDR3 comprises 15 residues. Germline CDR1 and CDR2: SGHKS and YYEKEE (reference sequence). V shed 0 bases and J shed 2 bases, with 12 bases lying between them. The DNA for the CDR3 is TGTGCCAGCAGCTTGGCAGACAGCTTCGCCTACGAGCAGTACTTC. This encodes CASSLADSFAYEQYF.

The rearrangement uses TRBV21-1 and TRBJ2-4; no check of the table's D call, TRBD1, against the DNA was made. The end of the DNA aligns better with TRBJ2-7, so the J call may be wrong. TRBV21-1 is reported as a pseudogene. The CDR3 runs to 14 residues. CDR3: CASSLDRAWCEQYF. DNA for the CDR3: TGTGCCAGCAGCCTGGACAGAGCTTGGTGCGAGCAGTACTTC.

V usage is TRBV4-2 and J usage is TRBJ2-1; 12 positions agree with TRBD2. V was pared by 0 bases and J by 4 bases, with 7 bases of the junction left unmatched. The germline gives CDR1 LGHNA, CDR2 YNFKEQ. The CDR3 contains 18 residues. The chain's CDR3 is CASSQEGTSGGIYNEQFF. CDR3 sequence (DNA): TGTGCCAGCAGCCAAGAGGGAACTAGCGGGGGGATATACAATGAGCAGTTCTTC.

The table lists this clonotype with many counts. This chain joins TRBV3-1 and TRBJ2-5; D not certain. The V gene lost 0 bases and the J gene lost 7 bases, with 0 bases spanning the gap. This CDR3 is 10 amino acids long. Germline CDR1 and CDR2: LGHDT and YNNKEL (reference sequence). This CDR3 reads CASSQETQYF. CDR3 nucleotide sequence: TGTGCCAGCAGCCAAGAGACCCAGTACTTC.

The chain joins TRBV5-1 to TRBJ2-3; 7 positions match TRBD2. This CDR3 region has 16 residues. With V trimmed by 2 bases and J by 4 bases, 10 bases remained unmatched. CDR1 is SGHRS, CDR2 YFSETQ, per germline. The chain's CDR3 is CASSLELSGRADTQYF. The CDR3 DNA reads as TGCGCCAGCAGCTTAGAACTTAGCGGGCGGGCAGATACGCAGTATTTT.